This TCR beta chain was captured in a study of cytomegalovirus exposure and HLA in healthy donors. The germline gives CDR1 KGHSH, CDR2 LQKENI. Trimming removed 3 bases from V and 8 bases from J, with 13 bases in between. The CDR3 is 13 amino acids. Sequencing used immunoSEQ multiplex PCR; TCRdb keeps in-frame clones, though not all of them. The table records 250,000 to 400,000 clones, nearly 90% of them present only once. The TCR originated in a man younger than 40 in good health and CMV-seronegative. The chain joins TRBV18 to TRBJ1-2; D ambiguous. The sequencing sample was made of PBMCs. This CDR3 is CASSPEGSRGYTF. Written as DNA, the CDR3 is TGTGCCAGCTCACCGGAGGGTTCTCGAGGCTACACCTTC.